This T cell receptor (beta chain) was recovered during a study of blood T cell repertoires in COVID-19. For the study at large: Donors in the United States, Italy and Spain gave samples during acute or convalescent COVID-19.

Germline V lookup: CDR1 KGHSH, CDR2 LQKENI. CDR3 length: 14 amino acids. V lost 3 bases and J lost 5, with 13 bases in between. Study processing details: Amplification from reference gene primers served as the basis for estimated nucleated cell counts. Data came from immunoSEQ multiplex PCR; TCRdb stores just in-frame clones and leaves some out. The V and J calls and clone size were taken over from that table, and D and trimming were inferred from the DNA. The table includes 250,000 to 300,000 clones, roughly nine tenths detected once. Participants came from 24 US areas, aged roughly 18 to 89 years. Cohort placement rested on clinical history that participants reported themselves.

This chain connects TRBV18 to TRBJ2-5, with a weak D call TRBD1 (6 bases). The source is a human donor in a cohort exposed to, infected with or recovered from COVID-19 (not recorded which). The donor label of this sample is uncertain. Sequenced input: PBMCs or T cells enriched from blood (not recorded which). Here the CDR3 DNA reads TGTGCCAGCTCACCCACAGGGTCCGGTGAGACCCAGTACTTC. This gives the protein CASSPTGSGETQYF. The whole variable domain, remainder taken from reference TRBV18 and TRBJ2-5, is NAGVMQNPRHLVRRRGQEARLRCSPMKGHSHVYWYRQLPEEGLKFMVYLQKENIIDESGMPKERFSAEFPKEGPSILRIQQVVRGDSAAYFCASSPTGSGETQYFGPGTRLLVL.